The 3 T cell receptor beta chains given below trace back to one sample, sequenced in a study of T cells in Graves' hyperthyroidism and ophthalmopathy. The investigators amplified TCR beta CDR3 regions from RNA transcripts. The study used the HTBI primer set for a first-round RT-PCR of the TCR CDR3. TCRdb recomputed calls from the multiplex PCR reads with MiXCR, one row per CDR3 protein. In the table there are approximately 400,000 distinct CDR3 sequences, around 16% of which are singletons. Sequenced: blood. The origin of the receptors is a woman aged 18-30 years with Graves' hyperthyroidism.

This clonotype has only a few counts. The J gene is TRBJ2-7, the V gene TRBV6-5; a weak D match, TRBD2 (5 bases). In germline, CDR1 is MNHEY, CDR2 SVGAGI. This CDR3 has 16 residues. With 0 bases removed from V and 1 base from J, the gap between germline ends came to 13 bases. In DNA form, the CDR3 reads TGTGCCAGCAGTTACTCGGGCCCCCGGGAATCCTACGAGCAGTACTTC. It yields the protein CASSYSGPRESYEQYF.

This clonotype has ten or more counts. This chain links TRBV30 with TRBJ1-2; the D is unclear. The CDR3 runs to 13 residues. The germline gives CDR1 GTSNPN, CDR2 SVGIG (reference sequence). V lost 2 bases and J 4 bases, leaving 11 bases between the germline ends. CDR3 nucleotides: TGTGCCTGGAGTTTCAGCAAAGGCTATGGCTACACCTTC. Translation: CAWSFSKGYGYTF.

The table lists this clonotype with many counts. The CDR3 coding sequence is TGCAGTGCCATGACAGGCCGTTCAGGGTATGGCTACACCTTC. This encodes CSAMTGRSGYGYTF. The chain is built from TRBV20-1 and TRBJ1-2, with a weak D call TRBD1 (6 bases). Germline-derived CDR1 and CDR2 are DFQATT and SNEGSKA (reference sequence). The CDR3 runs 14 residues. Trimming removed 6 bases from V and 5 bases from J, with 19 bases in between.